This T cell receptor beta chain derives from a study of regulatory T cells in long-lasting Graves disease. Regarding the study as a whole: The study found persistent patients shared more public clonotypes (about 3,000) than new patients (about 880). Gene preferences differed: TRBV28, TRBJ1-2, TRBJ2-5 in persistent cases.

Regarding this clonotype: What it binds is unknown. This may arise from a read error, as a much more abundant clone is one base away.

Indicated time point: newly diagnosed GD, antithyroid drugs for less than 3 months. The TCR library was made from RNA extracted from PBMCs. The germline CDR1 and CDR2 sequences are MNHEY and SMNVEV (reference sequence). CDR3 length: 14 amino acids. Arm-PCR with iRepertoire HTBI primers amplified the CDR3 regions for these TCR beta libraries. TCRdb ran MiXCR on the multiplex PCR reads and lists one entry per CDR3 protein. The repertoire holds about 400,000 distinct CDR3 sequences, with approximately 16% as singletons. This same sample was also part of a study on T cells in Graves' hyperthyroidism and ophthalmopathy. That paper states: Patients were excluded because of uncontrolled infection, other autoimmune disease, pregnancy or lactation. Researchers ran a first-round RT-PCR on the TCR CDR3 using the HTBI primer set.

V usage is TRBV27 and J usage is TRBJ2-7; D is possibly TRBD1 or TRBD2 (5 bases each). Sequences were derived from peripheral blood mononuclear cells (PBMCs), sampled at new diagnosis, from a patient treated with antithyroid drugs. The clonotype comes from a woman between 40 and 50 years old with Graves disease. This chain's CDR3 is CAGSFSGEGYEQYF. The CDR3 DNA follows: TGTGCCGGCAGTTTTTCGGGTGAGGGGTACGAGCAGTACTTC.